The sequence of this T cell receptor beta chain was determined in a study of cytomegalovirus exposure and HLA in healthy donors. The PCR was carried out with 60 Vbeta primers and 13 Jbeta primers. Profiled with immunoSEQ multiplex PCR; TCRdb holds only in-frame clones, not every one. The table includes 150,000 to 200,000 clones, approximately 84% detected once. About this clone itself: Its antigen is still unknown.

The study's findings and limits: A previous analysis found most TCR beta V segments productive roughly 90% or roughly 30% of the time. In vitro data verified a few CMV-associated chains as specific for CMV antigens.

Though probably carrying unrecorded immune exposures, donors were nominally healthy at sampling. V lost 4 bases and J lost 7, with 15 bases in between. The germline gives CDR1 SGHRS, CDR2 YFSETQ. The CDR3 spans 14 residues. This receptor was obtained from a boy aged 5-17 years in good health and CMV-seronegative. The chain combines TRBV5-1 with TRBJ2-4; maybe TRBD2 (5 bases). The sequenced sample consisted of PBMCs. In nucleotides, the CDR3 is TGCGCCAGCAGCGAGGGAACTTTGGGGAACATTCAGTACTTC. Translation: CASSEGTLGNIQYF.